This T cell receptor (beta chain) was identified in a study of cytomegalovirus exposure and HLA in healthy donors. PCR employed 60 Vbeta and 13 Jbeta primers. The table came from immunoSEQ multiplex PCR; TCRdb's copy has only in-frame clones and leaves some out. In the table there are over 150,000 clones, just under 80% of which are singletons. Germline V CDR1 and CDR2: SGHDT, YYEEEE. The CDR3 contains 15 residues. Deletions cut 0 bases from V and 0 bases from J, with 8 bases between. Specimen: PBMCs. The V call is TRBV5-6, the J call TRBJ2-3; D uncertain. The TCR originated in a woman aged 45 to 65 in good health and CMV-seropositive. The CDR3 sequence: CASSLVYSSTDTQYF. For the CDR3, the DNA is TGTGCCAGCAGCTTGGTATATTCTAGCACAGATACGCAGTATTTT. Supplemented by reference TRBV5-6 and TRBJ2-3, the full variable domain reads DAGVTQSPTHLIKTRGQQVTLRCSPKSGHDTVSWYQQALGQGPQFIFQYYEEEERQRGNFPDRFSGHQFPNYSSELNVNALLLGDSALYLCASSLVYSSTDTQYFGPGTRLTVL.